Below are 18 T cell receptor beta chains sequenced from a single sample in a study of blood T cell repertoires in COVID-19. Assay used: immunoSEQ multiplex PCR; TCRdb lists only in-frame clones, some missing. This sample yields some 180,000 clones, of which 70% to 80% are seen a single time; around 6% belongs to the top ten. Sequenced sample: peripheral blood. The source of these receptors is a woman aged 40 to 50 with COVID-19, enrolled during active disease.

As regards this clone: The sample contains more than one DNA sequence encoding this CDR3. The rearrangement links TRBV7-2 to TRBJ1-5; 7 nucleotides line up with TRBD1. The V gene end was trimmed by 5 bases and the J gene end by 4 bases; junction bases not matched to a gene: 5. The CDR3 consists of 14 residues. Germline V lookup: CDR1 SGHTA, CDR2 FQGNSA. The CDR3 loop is CASSLETGNQPQHF. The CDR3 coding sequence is TGTGCCAGCAGCCTAGAGACAGGGAATCAGCCCCAGCATTTT.

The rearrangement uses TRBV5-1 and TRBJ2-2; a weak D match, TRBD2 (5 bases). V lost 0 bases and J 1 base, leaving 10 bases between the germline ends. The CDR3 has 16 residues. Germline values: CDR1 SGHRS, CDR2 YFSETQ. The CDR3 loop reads CASSLGSGMNTGELFF. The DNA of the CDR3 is TGCGCCAGCAGCTTGGGAAGCGGTATGAACACCGGGGAGCTGTTTTTT. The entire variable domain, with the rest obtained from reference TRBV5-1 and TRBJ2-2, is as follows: KAGVTQTPRYLIKTRGQQVTLSCSPISGHRSVSWYQQTPGQGLQFLFEYFSETQRNKGNFPGRFSGRQFSNSRSEMNVSTLELGDSALYLCASSLGSGMNTGELFFGEGSRLTVL.

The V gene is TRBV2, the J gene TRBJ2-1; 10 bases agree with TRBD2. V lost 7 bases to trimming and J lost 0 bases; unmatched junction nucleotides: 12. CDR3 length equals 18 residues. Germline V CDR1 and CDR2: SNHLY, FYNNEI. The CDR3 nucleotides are TGTGCCAGCACCAGAGATAGCGGGGGGCTTGGCTCCTACAATGAGCAGTTCTTC. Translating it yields CASTRDSGGLGSYNEQFF.

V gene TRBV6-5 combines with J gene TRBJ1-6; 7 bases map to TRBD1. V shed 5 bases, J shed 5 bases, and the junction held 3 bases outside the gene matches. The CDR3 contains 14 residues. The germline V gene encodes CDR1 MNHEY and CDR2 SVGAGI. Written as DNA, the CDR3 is TGTGCCAGCAGTCACAGGGGAAATAATTCACCCCTCCACTTT. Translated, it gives CASSHRGNNSPLHF.

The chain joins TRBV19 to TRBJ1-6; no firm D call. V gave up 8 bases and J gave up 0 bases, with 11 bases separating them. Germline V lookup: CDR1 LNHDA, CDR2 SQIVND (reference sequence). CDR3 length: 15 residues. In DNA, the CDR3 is TGTGCCAGTTCAGAGGGAAGCTCCTATAATTCACCCCTCCACTTT. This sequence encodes CASSEGSSYNSPLHF.

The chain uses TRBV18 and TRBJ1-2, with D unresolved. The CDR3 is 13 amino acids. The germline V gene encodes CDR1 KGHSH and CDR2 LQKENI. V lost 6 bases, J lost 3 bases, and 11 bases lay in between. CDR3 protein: CASSPPGDYGYTF. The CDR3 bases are TGTGCCAGCTCCCCCCCCGGAGACTATGGCTACACCTTC.

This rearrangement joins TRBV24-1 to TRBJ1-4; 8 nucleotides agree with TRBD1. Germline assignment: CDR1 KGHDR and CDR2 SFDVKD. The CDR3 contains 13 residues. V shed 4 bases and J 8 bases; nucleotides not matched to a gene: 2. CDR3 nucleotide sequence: TGTGCCACCAGTGACACAGGGGGAGAAAAACTGTTTTTT. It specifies CATSDTGGEKLFF.

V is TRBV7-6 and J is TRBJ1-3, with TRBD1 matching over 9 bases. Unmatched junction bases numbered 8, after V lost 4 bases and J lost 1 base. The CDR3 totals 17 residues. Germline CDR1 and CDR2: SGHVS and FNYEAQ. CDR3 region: CASSSTGTGFSGNTIYF. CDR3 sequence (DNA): TGTGCCAGCAGCTCCACCGGGACAGGGTTTTCTGGAAACACCATATATTTT. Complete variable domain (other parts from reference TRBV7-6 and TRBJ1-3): GAGVSQSPRYKVTKRGQDVALRCDPISGHVSLYWYRQALGQGPEFLTYFNYEAQQDKSGLPNDRFSAERPEGSISTLTIQRTEQRDSAMYRCASSSTGTGFSGNTIYFGEGSWLTVV.

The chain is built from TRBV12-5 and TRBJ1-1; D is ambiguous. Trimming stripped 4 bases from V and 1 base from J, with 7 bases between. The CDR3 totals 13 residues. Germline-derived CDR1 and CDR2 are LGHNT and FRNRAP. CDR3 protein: CASGSQTNTEAFF. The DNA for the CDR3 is TGTGCTAGTGGTTCACAGACGAACACTGAAGCTTTCTTT. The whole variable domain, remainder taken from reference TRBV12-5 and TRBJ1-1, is DARVTQTPRHKVTEMGQEVTMRCQPILGHNTVFWYRQTMMQGLELLAYFRNRAPLDDSGMPKDRFSAEMPDATLATLKIQPSEPRDSAVYFCASGSQTNTEAFFGQGTRLTVV.

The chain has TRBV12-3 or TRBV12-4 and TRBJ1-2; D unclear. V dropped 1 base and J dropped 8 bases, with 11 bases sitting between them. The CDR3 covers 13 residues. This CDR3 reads CASSLEWESGYTF. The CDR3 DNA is TGTGCCAGCAGTTTAGAGTGGGAGAGCGGCTACACCTTC.

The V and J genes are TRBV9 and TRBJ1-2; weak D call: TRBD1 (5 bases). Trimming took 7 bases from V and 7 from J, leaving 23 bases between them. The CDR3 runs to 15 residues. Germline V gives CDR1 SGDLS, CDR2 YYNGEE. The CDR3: CASCAGAGGTGGYTF. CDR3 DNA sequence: TGTGCCAGCTGCGCCGGGGCGGGGGGAACGGGTGGCTACACCTTC. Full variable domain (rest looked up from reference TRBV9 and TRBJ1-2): DSGVTQTPKHLITATGQRVTLRCSPRSGDLSVYWYQQSLDQGLQFLIQYYNGEERAKGNILERFSAQQFPDLHSELNLSSLELGDSALYFCASCAGAGGTGGYTFGSGTRLTVV.

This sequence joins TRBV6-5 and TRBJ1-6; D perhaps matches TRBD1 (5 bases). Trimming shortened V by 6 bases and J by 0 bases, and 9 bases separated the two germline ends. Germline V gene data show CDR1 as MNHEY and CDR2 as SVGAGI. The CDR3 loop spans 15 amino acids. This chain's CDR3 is CASSGGTSYNSPLHF. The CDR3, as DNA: TGTGCCAGCAGCGGGGGGACCTCCTATAATTCACCCCTCCACTTT.

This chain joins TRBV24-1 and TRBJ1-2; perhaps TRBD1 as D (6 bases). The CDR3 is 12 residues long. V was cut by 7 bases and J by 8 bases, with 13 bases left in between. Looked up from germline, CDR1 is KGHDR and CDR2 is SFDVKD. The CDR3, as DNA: TGTGCCACCAGCGCCCAGGGGTTGGGCTACACCTTC. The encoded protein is CATSAQGLGYTF.

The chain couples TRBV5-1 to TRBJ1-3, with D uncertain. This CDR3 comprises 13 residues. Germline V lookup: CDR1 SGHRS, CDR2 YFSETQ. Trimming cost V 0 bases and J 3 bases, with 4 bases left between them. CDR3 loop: CASSLAGGNTIYF. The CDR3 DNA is TGCGCCAGCAGCTTGGCAGGTGGAAACACCATATATTTT.

The DNA of the CDR3 is TGTGCCAGCAGTCCGACGGCGGGGAGGGGCACTGAAGCTTTCTTT. This sequence encodes CASSPTAGRGTEAFF. The V gene is TRBV6-2 or TRBV6-3, the J gene TRBJ1-1, with a weak D call TRBD1 (5 bases). Germline V CDR1 and CDR2: MNHEY, SVGEGT. CDR3 size: 15 residues. Trimming removed 5 bases from V and 4 bases from J, with 17 bases in between.

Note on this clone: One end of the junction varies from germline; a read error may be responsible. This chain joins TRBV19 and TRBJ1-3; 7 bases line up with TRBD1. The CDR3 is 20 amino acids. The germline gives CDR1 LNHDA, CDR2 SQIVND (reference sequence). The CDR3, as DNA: TGCCTCCGACAGGGCTTCTGGGACCCTTCTGACCCTGACGCTGGAAACACCATATATTTT. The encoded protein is CLRQGFWDPSDPDAGNTIYF. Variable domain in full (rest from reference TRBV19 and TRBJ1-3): DGGITQSPKYLFRKEGQNVTLSCEQNLNHDAMYWYRQDPGQGLRLIYYSQIVNDFQKGDIAEGYSVSREKKESFPLTVTSAQKNPTAFYLCLRQGFWDPSDPDAGNTIYFGEGSWLTVV.

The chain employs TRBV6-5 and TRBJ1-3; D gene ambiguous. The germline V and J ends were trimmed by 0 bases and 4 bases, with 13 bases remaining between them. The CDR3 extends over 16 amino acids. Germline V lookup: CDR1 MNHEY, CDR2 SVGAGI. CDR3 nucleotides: TGTGCCAGCAGTTACTCGAGTGCGGGAGAAGGAAACACCATATATTTT. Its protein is CASSYSSAGEGNTIYF.

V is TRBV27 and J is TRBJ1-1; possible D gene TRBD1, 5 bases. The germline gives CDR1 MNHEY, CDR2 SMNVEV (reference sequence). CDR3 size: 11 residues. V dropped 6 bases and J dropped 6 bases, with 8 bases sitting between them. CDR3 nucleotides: TGTGCCAGCAGATCAGGGTCTGAAGCTTTCTTT. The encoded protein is CASRSGSEAFF.